Below, 3 T cell receptor beta chains from the same sample are listed, as sequenced in a study of human T cells and chemical hapten exposure. Each CDR3 protein is one row after TCRdb ran MiXCR on the RACE reads. The table records more than 250,000 distinct CDR3 sequences, 7.5% to 9% of them present only once. The time point here: pre-sensitization, week 0. The treatment denotes: therapeutic diphenylcyclopropenone sensitization with weekly scalp DPC. The sample in question was whole blood, obtained in connection with sensitization to the hapten diphenylcyclopropenone (DPC). The receptors originated from a middle-aged woman with alopecia areata. Some clones in this sample may be carry-over from other donors' samples.

This rearrangement joins TRBV6-5 to TRBJ2-3; TRBD2 might be the D (5 bases). This CDR3 comprises 18 residues. Trimming removed 6 bases from V and 2 bases from J, with 24 bases in between. Germline V gene sequence: CDR1 MNHEY, CDR2 SVGAGI. The CDR3 nucleotides read TGTGCCAGCAGCCACGGACTGTCTAGCAGGAGGCCCACAGATACGCAGTATTTT. Protein: CASSHGLSSRRPTDTQYF.

This clonotype was observed a handful of times. The chain combines TRBV11-1 with TRBJ1-1; D unclear. From germline, CDR1 is SGHAT and CDR2 FQDESV (reference sequence). Trimming pared 2 bases from V and 7 bases from J, leaving 23 bases between. This CDR3 comprises 17 residues. CDR3 sequence (DNA): TGTGCCAGCAGCTTAAATAGAGCCGGCGGGCTTGATAGTGAAGCTTTCTTT. Its translation is CASSLNRAGGLDSEAFF.

In this sample, this clonotype turned up a few times. V usage is TRBV3-1 and J usage is TRBJ2-4; 10 bases match TRBD1. V dropped 3 bases and J dropped 15; count of bases not matched to a gene: 8. The CDR3 is made up of 13 amino acids. In germline, CDR1 is LGHDT, CDR2 YNNKEL (reference sequence). CDR3 sequence (DNA): TGTGCCAGCAGCCAGGTCGGGACAGGGGAGAGGTACTTC. This gives the protein CASSQVGTGERYF.